This TCR beta chain is drawn from a study of blood T cell repertoires in COVID-19. Across the whole study: Sites in the United States, Italy and Spain provided acute and convalescent COVID-19 samples. PBMCs, B-cell-depleted T cells, or T cells were the source of the cDNA or gDNA that made up the material.

Data came from immunoSEQ multiplex PCR; TCRdb stores just in-frame clones and leaves some out. The sample lists more than 250,000 clones, around 86% occurring once. Per the germline V gene, CDR1 is DFQATT and CDR2 is SNEGSKA (reference sequence). With 7 bases removed from V and 6 bases from J, the gap between germline ends came to 10 bases. This CDR3 has 11 residues. The receptor comes from a woman in her 30s who had recovered from COVID-19. V gene TRBV20-1 combines with J gene TRBJ1-5; no reliable D call. The specimen was peripheral blood. The CDR3 DNA is TGCAGTGTTGAGGGCGGTCAGCCCCAGCATTTT. Translation: CSVEGGQPQHF.